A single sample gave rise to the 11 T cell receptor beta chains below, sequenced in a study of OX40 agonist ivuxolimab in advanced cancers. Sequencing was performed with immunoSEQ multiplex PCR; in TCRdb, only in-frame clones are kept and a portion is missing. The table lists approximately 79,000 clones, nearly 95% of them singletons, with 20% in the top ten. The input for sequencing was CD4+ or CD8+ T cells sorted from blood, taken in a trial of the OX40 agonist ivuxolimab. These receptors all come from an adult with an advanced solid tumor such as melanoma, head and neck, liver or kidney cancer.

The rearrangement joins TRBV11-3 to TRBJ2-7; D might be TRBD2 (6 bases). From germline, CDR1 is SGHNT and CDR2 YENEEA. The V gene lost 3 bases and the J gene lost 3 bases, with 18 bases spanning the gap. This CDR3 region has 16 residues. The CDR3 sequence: CASSFFTSPTYYEQYF. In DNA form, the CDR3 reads TGTGCCAGCAGCTTTTTCACTAGCCCAACCTACTACGAGCAGTACTTC.

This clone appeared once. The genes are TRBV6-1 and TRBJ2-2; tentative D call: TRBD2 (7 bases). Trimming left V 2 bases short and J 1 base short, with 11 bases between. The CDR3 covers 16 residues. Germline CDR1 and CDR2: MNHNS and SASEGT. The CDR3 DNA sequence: TGTGCCAGCAGTGAATGGGGGGGCCTGAACACCGGGGAGCTGTTTTTT. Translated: CASSEWGGLNTGELFF.

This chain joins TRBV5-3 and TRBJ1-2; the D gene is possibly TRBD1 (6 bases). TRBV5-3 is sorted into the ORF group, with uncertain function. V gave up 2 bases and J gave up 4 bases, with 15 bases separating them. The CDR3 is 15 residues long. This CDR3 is CARSFRQGQGYGYTF. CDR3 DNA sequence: TGTGCCAGAAGCTTCCGCCAGGGGCAGGGCTATGGCTACACCTTC.

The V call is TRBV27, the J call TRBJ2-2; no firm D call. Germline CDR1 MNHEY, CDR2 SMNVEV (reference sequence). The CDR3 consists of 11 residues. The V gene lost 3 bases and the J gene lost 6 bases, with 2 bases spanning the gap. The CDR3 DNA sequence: TGTGCCAGCAGTTTTTCCGGGGAGCTGTTTTTT. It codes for CASSFSGELFF.

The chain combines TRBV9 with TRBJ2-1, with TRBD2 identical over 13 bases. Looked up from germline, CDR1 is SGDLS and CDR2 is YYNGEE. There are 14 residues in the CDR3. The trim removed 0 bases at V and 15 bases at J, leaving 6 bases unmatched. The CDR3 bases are TGTGCCAGCAGCGTAGATACTAGCGGGGGGGCGGCGTTCTTC. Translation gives CASSVDTSGGAAFF.

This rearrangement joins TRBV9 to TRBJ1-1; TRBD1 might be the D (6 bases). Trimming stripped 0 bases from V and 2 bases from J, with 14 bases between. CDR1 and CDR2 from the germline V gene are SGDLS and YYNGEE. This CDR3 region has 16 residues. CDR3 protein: CASSVEGGGPNTEAFF. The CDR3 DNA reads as TGTGCCAGCAGCGTAGAGGGGGGGGGACCCAACACTGAAGCTTTCTTT.

The chain's CDR3 is CASSAGQASYEQYF. The CDR3 coding sequence is TGTGCCAGCAGCGCTGGACAGGCTTCCTACGAGCAGTACTTC. The chain recombines TRBV9 with TRBJ2-7; 7 nucleotides line up with TRBD1. Trimming cost V 3 bases and J 1 base; bases outside gene matches: 4. Germline-derived CDR1 and CDR2 are SGDLS and YYNGEE. CDR3 size: 14 residues.

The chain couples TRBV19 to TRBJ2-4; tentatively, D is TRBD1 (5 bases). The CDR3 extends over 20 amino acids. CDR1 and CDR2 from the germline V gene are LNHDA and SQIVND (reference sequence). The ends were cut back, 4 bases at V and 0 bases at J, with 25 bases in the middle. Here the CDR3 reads CASSTREQDLSTIAKNIQYF. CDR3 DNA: TGTGCCAGTAGTACCAGAGAACAGGATCTGTCCACTATAGCCAAAAACATTCAGTACTTC.

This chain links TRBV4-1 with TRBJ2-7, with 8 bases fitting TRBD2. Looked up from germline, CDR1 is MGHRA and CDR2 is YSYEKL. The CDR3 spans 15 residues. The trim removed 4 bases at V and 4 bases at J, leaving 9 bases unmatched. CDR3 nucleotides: TGCGCCAGCAGCCTCCTACGGGGGGGCCATTACGAGCAGTACTTC. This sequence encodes CASSLLRGGHYEQYF.

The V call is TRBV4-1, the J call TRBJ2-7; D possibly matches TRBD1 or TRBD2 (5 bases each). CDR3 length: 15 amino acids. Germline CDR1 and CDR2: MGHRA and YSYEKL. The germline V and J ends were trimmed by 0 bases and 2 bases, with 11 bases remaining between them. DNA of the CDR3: TGCGCCAGCAGCCAAGATAGTGGGACGGCCTACGAGCAGTACTTC. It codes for CASSQDSGTAYEQYF.

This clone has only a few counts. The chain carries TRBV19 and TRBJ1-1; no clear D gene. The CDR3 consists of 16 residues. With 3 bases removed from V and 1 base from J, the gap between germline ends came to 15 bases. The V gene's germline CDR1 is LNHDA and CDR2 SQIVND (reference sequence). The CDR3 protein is CASSIEVVFWNTEAFF. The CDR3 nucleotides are TGTGCCAGTAGTATCGAAGTGGTGTTCTGGAACACTGAAGCTTTCTTT.